What follows describes a single T cell receptor beta chain. The antigen is unknown. This sample was included in a study of graft-versus-host responses after intestinal transplantation. In the study overall: Every one of the recipients received anti-thymocyte globulin induction and afterwards took tacrolimus and steroids for around 3 years. Findings and caveats of the study: HvG clone declines early post-transplant were associated with peak circulating GvH levels. Recipient-marrow GvH clones were detected, some having first appeared in ileum or blood.

This CDR3 has 13 residues. Per germline, CDR1 GTSNPN and CDR2 SVGIG (reference sequence). Measured with immunoSEQ multiplex PCR; TCRdb has only the in-frame clones, and not every one. Here the sample spans about 15,000 clones, about three fifths being singletons. Intraepithelial plus lamina propria lymphocytes were released by processing graft tissue. This TCR was sampled from a human patient who received an intestinal transplant, so some T cells may come from the graft donor. The input for sequencing was ileum tissue, taken 524 days after transplant. V is TRBV30 and J is TRBJ2-5; 10 bases match TRBD1. The tail of the sequence fits TRBJ2-7 better, so the J call may be wrong. CDR3: CAWSGTGGYEQYF. The CDR3, as DNA: TGTGCCTGGAGTGGGACAGGGGGCTACGAGCAGTACTTC.